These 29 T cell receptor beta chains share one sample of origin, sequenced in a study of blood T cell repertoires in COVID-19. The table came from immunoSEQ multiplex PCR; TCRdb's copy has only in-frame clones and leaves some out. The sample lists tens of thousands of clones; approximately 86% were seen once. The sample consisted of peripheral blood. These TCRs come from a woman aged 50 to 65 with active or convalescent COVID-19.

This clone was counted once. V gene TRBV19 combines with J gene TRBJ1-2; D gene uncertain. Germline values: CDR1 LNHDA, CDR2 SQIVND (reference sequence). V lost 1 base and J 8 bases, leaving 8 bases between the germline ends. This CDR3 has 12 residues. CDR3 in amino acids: CASSIAGRGYTF. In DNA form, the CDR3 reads TGTGCCAGTAGTATAGCGGGAAGGGGCTACACCTTC.

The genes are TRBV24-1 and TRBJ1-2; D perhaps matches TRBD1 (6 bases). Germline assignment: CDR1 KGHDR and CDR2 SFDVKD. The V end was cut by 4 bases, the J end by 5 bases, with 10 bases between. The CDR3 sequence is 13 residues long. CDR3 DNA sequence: TGTGCCACCAGTGAATCGGACAGTTATGGCTACACCTTC. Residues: CATSESDSYGYTF.

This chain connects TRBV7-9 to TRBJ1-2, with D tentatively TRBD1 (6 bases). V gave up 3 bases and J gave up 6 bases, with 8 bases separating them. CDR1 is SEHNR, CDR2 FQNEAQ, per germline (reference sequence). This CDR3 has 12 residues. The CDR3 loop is CASSFTGHGYTF. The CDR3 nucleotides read TGTGCCAGCAGCTTTACAGGGCATGGCTACACCTTC.

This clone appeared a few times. The CDR3 reads CASSQPGYNEQFF. The CDR3 coding sequence is TGCGCCAGCAGCCAACCCGGGTACAATGAGCAGTTCTTC. The chain links TRBV4-3 to TRBJ2-1; D gene uncertain. The CDR3 consists of 13 residues. Trimming removed 2 bases at V and 4 bases at J, with 6 bases between. Germline CDR1 reads LGHNA; CDR2 reads YSLEER.

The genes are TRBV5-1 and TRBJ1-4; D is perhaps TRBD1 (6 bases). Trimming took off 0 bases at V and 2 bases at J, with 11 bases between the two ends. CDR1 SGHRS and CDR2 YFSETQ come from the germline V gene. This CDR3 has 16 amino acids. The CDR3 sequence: CASSLGTGSTNEKLFF. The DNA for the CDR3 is TGCGCCAGCAGCTTGGGAACAGGGAGCACTAATGAAAAACTGTTTTTT.

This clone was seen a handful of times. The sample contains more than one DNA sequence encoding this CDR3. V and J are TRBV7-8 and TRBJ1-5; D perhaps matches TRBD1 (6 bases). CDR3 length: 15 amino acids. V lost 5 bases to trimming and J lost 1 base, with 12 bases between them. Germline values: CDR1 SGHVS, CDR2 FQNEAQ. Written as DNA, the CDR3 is TGTGCCAGCAGCCCGGACCAGGGGAGCAATCAGCCCCAGCATTTT. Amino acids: CASSPDQGSNQPQHF.

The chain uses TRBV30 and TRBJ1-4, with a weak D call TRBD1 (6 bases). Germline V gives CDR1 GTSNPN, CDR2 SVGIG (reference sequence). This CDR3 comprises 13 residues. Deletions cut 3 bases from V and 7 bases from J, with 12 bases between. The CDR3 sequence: CAWRRDKIEKLFF. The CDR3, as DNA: TGTGCCTGGAGAAGGGACAAGATTGAAAAACTGTTTTTT.

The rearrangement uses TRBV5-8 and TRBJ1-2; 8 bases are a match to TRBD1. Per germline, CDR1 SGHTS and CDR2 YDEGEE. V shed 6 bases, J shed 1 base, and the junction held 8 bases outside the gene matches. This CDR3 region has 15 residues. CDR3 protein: CASIGAQGVNYGYTF. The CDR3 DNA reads TGTGCCAGCATTGGGGCACAGGGGGTTAACTATGGCTACACCTTC.

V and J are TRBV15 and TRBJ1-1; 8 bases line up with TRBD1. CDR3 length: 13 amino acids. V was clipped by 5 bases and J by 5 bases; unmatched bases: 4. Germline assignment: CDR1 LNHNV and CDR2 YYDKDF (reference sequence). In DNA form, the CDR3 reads TGTGCCACCAGCGCCCACAGGGGGACTGAAGCTTTCTTT. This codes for CATSAHRGTEAFF. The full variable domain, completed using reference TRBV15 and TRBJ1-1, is DAMVIQNPRYQVTQFGKPVTLSCSQTLNHNVMYWYQQKSSQAPKLLFHYYDKDFNNEADTPDNFQSRRPNTSFCFLDIRSPGLGDTAMYLCATSAHRGTEAFFGQGTRLTVV.

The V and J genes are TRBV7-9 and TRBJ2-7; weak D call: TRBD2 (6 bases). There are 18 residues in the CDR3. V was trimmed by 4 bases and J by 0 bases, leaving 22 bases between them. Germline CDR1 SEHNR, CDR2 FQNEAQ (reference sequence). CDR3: CASSSSLEGSRSSYEQYF. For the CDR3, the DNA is TGTGCCAGCAGCTCATCATTGGAGGGATCCCGTAGCTCCTACGAGCAGTACTTC.

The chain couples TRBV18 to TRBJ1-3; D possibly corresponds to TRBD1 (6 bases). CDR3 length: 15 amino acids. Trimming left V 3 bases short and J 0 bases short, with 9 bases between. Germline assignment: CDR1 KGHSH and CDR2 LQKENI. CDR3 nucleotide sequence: TGTGCCAGCTCACCTACAGGGAACTCTGGAAACACCATATATTTT. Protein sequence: CASSPTGNSGNTIYF.

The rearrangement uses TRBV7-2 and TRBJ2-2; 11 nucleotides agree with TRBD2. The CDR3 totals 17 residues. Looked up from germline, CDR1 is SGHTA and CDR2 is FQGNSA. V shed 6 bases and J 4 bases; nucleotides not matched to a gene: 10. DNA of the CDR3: TGTGCCAGCAGACCAATAGCGGGGGGGCGGAGCACCGGGGAGCTGTTTTTT. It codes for CASRPIAGGRSTGELFF.

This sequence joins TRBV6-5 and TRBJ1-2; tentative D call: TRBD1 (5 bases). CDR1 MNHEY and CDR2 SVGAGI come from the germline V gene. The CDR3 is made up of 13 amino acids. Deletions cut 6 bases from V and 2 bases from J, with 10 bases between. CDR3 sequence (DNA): TGTGCCAGCAGCCTTCGGGGGAACTATGGCTACACCTTC. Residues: CASSLRGNYGYTF.

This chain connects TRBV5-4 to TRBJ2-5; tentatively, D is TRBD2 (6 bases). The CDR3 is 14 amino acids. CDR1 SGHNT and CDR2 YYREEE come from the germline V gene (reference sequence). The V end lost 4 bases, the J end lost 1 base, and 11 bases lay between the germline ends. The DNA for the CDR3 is TGTGCCAGCAGCCGCGGAGGGATCCAAGAGACCCAGTACTTC. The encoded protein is CASSRGGIQETQYF.

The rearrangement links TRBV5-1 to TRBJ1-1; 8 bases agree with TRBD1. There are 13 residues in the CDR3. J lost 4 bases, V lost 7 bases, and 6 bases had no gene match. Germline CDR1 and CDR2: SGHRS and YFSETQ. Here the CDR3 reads CASLRTGGTEAFF. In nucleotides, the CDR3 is TGCGCCAGCTTAAGAACAGGGGGCACTGAAGCTTTCTTT.

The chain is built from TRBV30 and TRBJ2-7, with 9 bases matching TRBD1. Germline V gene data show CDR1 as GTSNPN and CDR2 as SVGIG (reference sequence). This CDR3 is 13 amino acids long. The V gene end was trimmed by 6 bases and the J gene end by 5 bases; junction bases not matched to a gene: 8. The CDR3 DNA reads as TGTGCCTGTACCCGGGACAGGGACAACGAGCAGTACTTC. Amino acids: CACTRDRDNEQYF.

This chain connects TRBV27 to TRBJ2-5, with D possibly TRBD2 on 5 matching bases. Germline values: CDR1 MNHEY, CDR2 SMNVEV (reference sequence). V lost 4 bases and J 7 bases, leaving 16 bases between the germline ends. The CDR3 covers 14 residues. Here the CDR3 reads CASSSSANRGTQYF. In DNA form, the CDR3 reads TGTGCCAGCAGTTCCTCCGCTAACCGGGGGACCCAGTACTTC.

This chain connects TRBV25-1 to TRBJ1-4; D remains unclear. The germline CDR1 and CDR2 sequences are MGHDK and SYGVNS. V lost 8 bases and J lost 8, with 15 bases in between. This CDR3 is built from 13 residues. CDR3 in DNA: TGTGCCAGCCATGGGAGGGTTGCCGAAAAACTGTTTTTT. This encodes CASHGRVAEKLFF. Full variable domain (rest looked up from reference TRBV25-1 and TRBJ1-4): EADIYQTPRYLVIGTGKKITLECSQTMGHDKMYWYQQDPGMELHLIHYSYGVNSTEKGDLSSESTVSRIRTEHFPLTLESARPSHTSQYLCASHGRVAEKLFFGSGTQLSVL.

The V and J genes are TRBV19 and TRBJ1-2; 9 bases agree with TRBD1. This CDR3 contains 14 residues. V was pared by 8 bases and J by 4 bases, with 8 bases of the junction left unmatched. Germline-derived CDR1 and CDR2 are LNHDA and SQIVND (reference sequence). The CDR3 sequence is CASDPGQGLYGYTF. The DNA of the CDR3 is TGTGCCAGTGACCCGGGACAGGGCCTCTATGGCTACACCTTC.

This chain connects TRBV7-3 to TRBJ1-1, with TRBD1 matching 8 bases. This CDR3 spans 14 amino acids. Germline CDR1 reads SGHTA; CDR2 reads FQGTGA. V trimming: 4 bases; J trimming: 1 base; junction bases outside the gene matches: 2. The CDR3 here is CASSSGTGNTEAFF. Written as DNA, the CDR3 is TGTGCCAGCAGCTCCGGGACAGGGAACACTGAAGCTTTCTTT.

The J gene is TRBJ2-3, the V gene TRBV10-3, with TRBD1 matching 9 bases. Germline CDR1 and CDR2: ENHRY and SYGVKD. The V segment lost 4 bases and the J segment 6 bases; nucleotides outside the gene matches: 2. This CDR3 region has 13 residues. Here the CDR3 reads CAISGGQGDTQYF. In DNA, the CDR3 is TGTGCCATCAGTGGGGGACAGGGTGATACGCAGTATTTT.

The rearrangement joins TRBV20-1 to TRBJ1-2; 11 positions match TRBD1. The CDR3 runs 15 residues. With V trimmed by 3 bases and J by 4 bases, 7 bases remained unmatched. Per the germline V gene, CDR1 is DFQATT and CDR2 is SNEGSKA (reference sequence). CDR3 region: CSASPGQGASYGYTF. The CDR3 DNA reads TGCAGTGCTAGTCCCGGACAGGGGGCAAGCTATGGCTACACCTTC.

The CDR3 sequence: CASMSGEQYF. The CDR3 DNA reads as TGTGCCAGCATGTCGGGGGAGCAGTACTTC. This sequence joins TRBV2 and TRBJ2-7, with D perhaps TRBD2 (5 bases). V lost 7 bases and J 7 bases, leaving 8 bases between the germline ends. The germline V gene has CDR1 SNHLY and CDR2 FYNNEI. The CDR3 is 10 residues long.

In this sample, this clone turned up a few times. The CDR3 DNA reads as TGTGCCAGCAGTTTATCGGGAAGTTGGGGCGGCTACACCTTC. Protein product: CASSLSGSWGGYTF. This chain connects TRBV27 to TRBJ1-2; a possible D gene is TRBD1 (5 bases). The germline V gene has CDR1 MNHEY and CDR2 SMNVEV (reference sequence). With 0 bases removed from V and 8 bases from J, the gap between germline ends came to 13 bases. The CDR3 is 14 amino acids.

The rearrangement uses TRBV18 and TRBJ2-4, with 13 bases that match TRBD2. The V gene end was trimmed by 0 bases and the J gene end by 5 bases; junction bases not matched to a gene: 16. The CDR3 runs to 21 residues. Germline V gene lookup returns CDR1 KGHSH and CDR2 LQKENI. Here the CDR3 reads CASSPPTSGGEIHMFENIQYF. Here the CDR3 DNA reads TGTGCCAGCTCACCACCTACTAGCGGGGGGGAAATACATATGTTCGAAAACATTCAGTACTTC.

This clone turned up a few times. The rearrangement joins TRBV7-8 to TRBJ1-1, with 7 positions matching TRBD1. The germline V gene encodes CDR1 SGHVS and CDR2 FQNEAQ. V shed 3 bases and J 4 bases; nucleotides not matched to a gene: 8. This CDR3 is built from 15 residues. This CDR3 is CASSFDRAGGTEAFF. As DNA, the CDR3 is TGTGCCAGCAGCTTCGACAGGGCTGGAGGCACTGAAGCTTTCTTT.

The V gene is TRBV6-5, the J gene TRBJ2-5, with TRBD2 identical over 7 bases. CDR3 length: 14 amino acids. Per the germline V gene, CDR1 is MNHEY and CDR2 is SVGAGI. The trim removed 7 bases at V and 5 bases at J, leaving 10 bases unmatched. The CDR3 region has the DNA TGTGCCAGCACGGGAGGTGGGGCTGGGGAGACCCAGTACTTC. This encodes CASTGGGAGETQYF.

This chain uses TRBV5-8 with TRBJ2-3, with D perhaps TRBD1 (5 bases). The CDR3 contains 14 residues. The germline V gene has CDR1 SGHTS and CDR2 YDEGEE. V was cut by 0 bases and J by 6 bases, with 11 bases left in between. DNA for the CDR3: TGTGCCAGCAGCTTGGGAGAAGGGGTGGATACGCAGTATTTT. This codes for CASSLGEGVDTQYF.

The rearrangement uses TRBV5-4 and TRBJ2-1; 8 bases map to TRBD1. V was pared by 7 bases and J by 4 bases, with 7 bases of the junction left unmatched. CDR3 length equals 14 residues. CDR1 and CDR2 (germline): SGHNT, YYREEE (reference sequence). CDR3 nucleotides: TGTGCCAGCGCCACAGGGGGACAATACAATGAGCAGTTCTTC. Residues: CASATGGQYNEQFF. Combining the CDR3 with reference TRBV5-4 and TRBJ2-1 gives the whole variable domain ETGVTQSPTHLIKTRGQQVTLRCSSQSGHNTVSWYQQALGQGPQFIFQYYREEENGRGNFPPRFSGLQFPNYSSELNVNALELDDSALYLCASATGGQYNEQFFGPGTRLTVL.